These 7 T cell receptor beta chains share one sample of origin, sequenced in a study of blood T cell repertoires in COVID-19 (dated by TCRdb to the early 2020s). Library prep was done by the immunoSEQ multiplex PCR assay. TCRdb obtained this table from immuneACCESS and retained in-frame rearrangements with V and J assigned. These tables miss some clones; where compared with another copy, unresolved V genes account for less than half of the shortfall, and the remainder is unexplained. This sample holds 350,000 to 450,000 clones; nearly 90% were observed only once. Clones ranked in the top ten supply 1.5% to 2% of the sample. The source material was PBMCs or T cells enriched from blood (not recorded which). These receptors all stem from a woman in her thirties who had recovered from COVID-19.

This chain links TRBV7-9 with TRBJ1-1; D gene unclear. The CDR3 contains 8 residues. V dropped 5 bases and J dropped 13 bases, with 5 bases sitting between them. Looked up from germline, CDR1 is SEHNR and CDR2 is FQNEAQ (reference sequence). In DNA, the CDR3 is TGTGCCAGCAGCCCACATTTCTTT. Amino acids: CASSPHFF.

The chain recombines TRBV6-5 with TRBJ2-7, with a tentative D call TRBD2 (6 bases). The CDR3 consists of 15 residues. Trimming removed 9 bases at V and 3 bases at J, with 21 bases between. Germline loops: CDR1 MNHEY, CDR2 SVGAGI. DNA for the CDR3: TGTGCCAGTACTCCGACGCGGACTATAATCTACGAGCAGTACTTC. Protein: CASTPTRTIIYEQYF.

This clone occurred a few times. The chain is built from TRBV24-1 and TRBJ1-2; D not resolved. CDR3 size: 14 residues. The germline CDR1 and CDR2 sequences are KGHDR and SFDVKD. The V and J ends lost 2 bases and 3 bases respectively, with 9 bases between them. The CDR3 DNA reads as TGTGCCACCAGTGATTCCTCTGAGTACTATGGCTACACCTTC. The encoded protein is CATSDSSEYYGYTF.

The V and J genes are TRBV24-1 and TRBJ1-1, with 11 bases aligning to TRBD1. Per germline, CDR1 KGHDR and CDR2 SFDVKD. CDR3 length: 15 amino acids. The V gene end was trimmed by 10 bases and the J gene end by 0 bases; junction bases not matched to a gene: 6. The CDR3: CATLRTGGLNTEAFF. DNA of the CDR3: TGTGCCACACTAAGGACAGGGGGCTTGAACACTGAAGCTTTCTTT.

The J gene is TRBJ2-2, the V gene TRBV2, with 7 positions matching TRBD2. Germline loops: CDR1 SNHLY, CDR2 FYNNEI. After removal of 11 bases from V and 0 bases from J, the junction contained 3 bases not matched to a gene. The CDR3 is 13 residues long. CDR3: CALRGANTGELFF. CDR3 DNA: TGTGCCCTCCGGGGGGCGAACACCGGGGAGCTGTTTTTT.

The chain recombines TRBV3-1 (or the pseudogene TRBV3-2) with TRBJ1-6; TRBD1 might be the D (6 bases). This CDR3 has 14 residues. From germline, CDR1 is LGHDT and CDR2 YNNKEL (reference sequence). V was cut by 1 base and J by 9 bases, with 10 bases left in between. DNA for the CDR3: TGTGCCAGCAGCCAAGTAGGGGGTGGTTCACCCCTCCACTTT. As protein: CASSQVGGGSPLHF.

In DNA, the CDR3 is TGTGCCAGCCAGAGGACTTATTCTGGAAACACCATATATTTT. Encoded protein: CASQRTYSGNTIYF. This chain links TRBV5-8 with TRBJ1-3, with D unclear. This CDR3 comprises 14 residues. Trimming stripped 7 bases from V and 1 base from J, with 12 bases between. Germline loops: CDR1 SGHTS, CDR2 YDEGEE.